One and the same sample provided the 30 T cell receptor beta chains below, sequenced in a study of circulating tumor DNA in untreated peripheral T-cell lymphoma. This table comes from immunoSEQ multiplex PCR, and its TCRdb copy is limited to in-frame clones, with some not included. Of around 10,000 clones in the sample, about 75% were seen once. The specimen sequenced was tumor tissue. These receptors originate from a human donor with peripheral T-cell lymphoma.

J is TRBJ1-4 and V is TRBV19, with TRBD1 matching 7 bases. Trimming at V came to 5 bases and at J to 0 bases, leaving 9 bases not matched to a gene. The CDR3 is 17 amino acids. In germline, CDR1 is LNHDA, CDR2 SQIVND (reference sequence). CDR3 bases: TGTGCCAGTAGTTCGGGACAGCCAGTTGCAACTAATGAAAAACTGTTTTTT. This translates into CASSSGQPVATNEKLFF.

This chain joins TRBV4-1 and TRBJ2-1; D is unclear. V lost 0 bases and J 9 bases, leaving 9 bases between the germline ends. Germline lookup yields CDR1 MGHRA and CDR2 YSYEKL. CDR3 length: 13 amino acids. CDR3 nucleotide sequence: TGCGCCAGCAGCCAAGAACTGGGAATTGAGCAGTTCTTC. Translation gives CASSQELGIEQFF.

The chain recombines TRBV19 with TRBJ2-2; unclear D gene. The germline CDR1 and CDR2 sequences are LNHDA and SQIVND (reference sequence). The length of the CDR3 is 12 residues. V lost 7 bases and J lost 2, with 5 bases in between. This CDR3 reads CASIENTGELFF. In DNA form, the CDR3 reads TGTGCCAGTATCGAAAACACCGGGGAGCTGTTTTTT.

This chain uses TRBV6-8 with TRBJ2-7, with D possibly matching TRBD2 (5 bases). Germline CDR1 reads MNHGY; CDR2 reads SAAAGT. Trimming removed 2 bases from V and 4 bases from J, with 15 bases in between. This CDR3 has 15 amino acids. In nucleotides, the CDR3 is TGTGCCAGCAGTTACGGGAGTTCTCCACTTTACGAGCAGTACTTC. Residues: CASSYGSSPLYEQYF.

V is TRBV4-1 and J is TRBJ2-5; D is perhaps TRBD2 (5 bases). V was shortened by 2 bases and J by 7 bases, with 11 bases between the two germline ends. The CDR3 totals 13 residues. Germline values: CDR1 MGHRA, CDR2 YSYEKL. CDR3 in amino acids: CASSQRSEGTQYF. The CDR3 coding sequence is TGCGCCAGCAGCCAACGTTCAGAGGGGACCCAGTACTTC.

CDR3 nucleotide sequence: TGTGCCAGCAGTTTTAGCCGACAGACCCTAAACATTCAGTACTTC. Amino acid sequence: CASSFSRQTLNIQYF. The J gene is TRBJ2-4, the V gene TRBV28, with D possibly matching TRBD1 (5 bases). The CDR3 runs to 15 residues. The germline V gene encodes CDR1 MDHEN and CDR2 SYDVKM. The ends were cut back, 3 bases at V and 6 bases at J, with 15 bases in the middle.

The chain carries TRBV25-1 and TRBJ1-4; possible D gene TRBD1, 5 bases. The CDR3 spans 15 residues. Trimming took off 2 bases at V and 8 bases at J, with 15 bases between the two ends. Germline loops: CDR1 MGHDK, CDR2 SYGVNS. In DNA form, the CDR3 reads TGTGCCAGCAGTGAAGTCCAGGGTGGGAAGGAAAAACTGTTTTTT. Amino acids: CASSEVQGGKEKLFF.

The V gene is TRBV30, the J gene TRBJ2-4; D is unclear. The CDR3 length is 14 residues. V lost 0 bases and J 11 bases, leaving 17 bases between the germline ends. CDR1 is GTSNPN, CDR2 SVGIG, per germline (reference sequence). The CDR3 loop reads CAWSVPPGKTFQYF. CDR3 in DNA: TGTGCCTGGAGTGTACCCCCCGGAAAAACGTTTCAGTACTTC.

This clone was counted a few times. J is TRBJ1-1 and V is TRBV6-8, with unresolved D. Trimming removed 5 bases at V and 3 bases at J, with 10 bases between. This CDR3 is 13 amino acids long. In germline, CDR1 is MNHGY, CDR2 SAAAGT. In DNA, the CDR3 is TGTGCCAGCAGTCCGACCGGGGACACTGAAGCTTTCTTT. It yields the protein CASSPTGDTEAFF.

CDR3 in DNA: TGTGCCAGCAGTTACCGACGGTTGAACACTGAAGCTTTCTTT. Amino acid sequence: CASSYRRLNTEAFF. The chain carries TRBV6-8 and TRBJ1-1; D not certain. CDR3 size: 14 residues. The germline V gene has CDR1 MNHGY and CDR2 SAAAGT. V was cut by 2 bases and J by 0 bases, with 7 bases left in between.

Only one count was recorded for this clone. J is TRBJ2-3 and V is TRBV11-3, with TRBD2 matching over 10 bases. CDR3 length: 17 amino acids. Germline CDR1 SGHNT, CDR2 YENEEA. With 5 bases clipped from V and 2 bases from J, the junction kept 10 bases outside the gene matches. CDR3 coding DNA: TGTGCCAGCAGCATCTCCCGGACTAGCGGTCCCACAGATACGCAGTATTTT. Its protein is CASSISRTSGPTDTQYF.

A single count supports this clone. V usage is TRBV18 and J usage is TRBJ1-1; D possibly corresponds to TRBD1 (5 bases). Trimming shortened V by 10 bases and J by 4 bases, and 16 bases separated the two germline ends. CDR1 is KGHSH and CDR2 is LQKENI in the germline V gene. The CDR3 is 13 amino acids. DNA of the CDR3: TGTGCCACGTTTACCGGCGGGGGCACTGAAGCTTTCTTT. Amino acid sequence: CATFTGGGTEAFF.

About this clone: Compared with germline, one end of the junction differs, possibly owing to a read error. The V gene is TRBV6-8, the J gene TRBJ2-5; TRBD1 matches 9 bases. This CDR3 comprises 14 residues. The germline V gene has CDR1 MNHGY and CDR2 SAAAGT. The CDR3 bases are TGTGCCACCCGGGACAGGGCGTACCAAGAGACTCAGTACTTC. Translating gives CATRDRAYQETQYF.

This rearrangement joins TRBV10-2 to TRBJ2-2, with D possibly being TRBD1 (5 bases). Germline lookup yields CDR1 WSHSY and CDR2 SAAADI. Deletions cut 1 base from V and 6 bases from J, with 9 bases between. The CDR3 runs to 14 residues. CDR3 residues: CASSEFRVPGELFF. In DNA form, the CDR3 reads TGCGCCAGCAGTGAGTTCAGGGTCCCCGGGGAGCTGTTTTTT.

A few counts support this clone. This chain uses TRBV19 with TRBJ2-1; TRBD2 might be the D (6 bases). The CDR3 contains 15 residues. Germline-derived CDR1 and CDR2 are LNHDA and SQIVND (reference sequence). V was cut by 5 bases and J by 4 bases, with 15 bases left in between. Written as DNA, the CDR3 is TGTGCCAGTAGTGGAGGGGCGCGCGGTTACAATGAGCAGTTCTTC. Its translation is CASSGGARGYNEQFF.

The genes are TRBV25-1 and TRBJ2-3; unclear D gene. The length of the CDR3 is 14 residues. V was cut by 3 bases and J by 2 bases, with 9 bases left in between. The germline V gene has CDR1 MGHDK and CDR2 SYGVNS. The CDR3 sequence: CASSDVGDTDTQYF. The CDR3 nucleotides are TGTGCCAGCAGTGATGTTGGAGACACAGATACGCAGTATTTT.

The V call is TRBV6-8, the J call TRBJ2-7, with D hard to call. Deletions cut 4 bases from V and 9 bases from J, with 19 bases between. The CDR3 contains 14 residues. Germline values: CDR1 MNHGY, CDR2 SAAAGT. The DNA of the CDR3 is TGTGCCAGCAGTTTATCACCCGGGCCCTCAGCGCAGTACTTC. As protein: CASSLSPGPSAQYF.

The gene calls are TRBV11-3 and TRBJ1-5, with TRBD1 matching over 7 bases. V was pared by 5 bases and J by 6 bases, with 7 bases of the junction left unmatched. Per the germline V gene, CDR1 is SGHNT and CDR2 is YENEEA. The CDR3 consists of 14 residues. CDR3 loop: CASSPTGTGQPQHF. The CDR3 nucleotides read TGTGCCAGCAGCCCGACAGGGACGGGTCAGCCCCAGCATTTT.

About this clone: A junction boundary mismatches the germline segment, possibly from a read error. The gene calls are TRBV6-8 and TRBJ2-1, with D possibly TRBD1 on 6 matching bases. The length of the CDR3 is 13 residues. Looked up from germline, CDR1 is MNHGY and CDR2 is SAAAGT. CDR3 region: CAISIIQGSGQFF. CDR3 sequence (DNA): TGTGCCATCAGTATAATACAGGGAAGCGGGCAGTTCTTC.

The chain links TRBV7-7 to TRBJ2-3, with 7 bases matching TRBD1. The J segment lost 2 bases and the V segment lost 2 bases, leaving 7 bases of the junction unmatched. This CDR3 contains 16 residues. CDR1 and CDR2 (germline): SSHAT, FNYEAQ (reference sequence). The CDR3 DNA reads as TGTGCCAGCAGCTTATCGGCAGGGGGTACCACAGATACGCAGTATTTT. This translates into CASSLSAGGTTDTQYF.

The gene calls are TRBV11-3 and TRBJ2-5, with D possibly called TRBD1 or TRBD2 (5 bases each). The V and J ends lost 0 bases and 3 bases respectively, with 14 bases between them. CDR3 size: 16 residues. CDR1 and CDR2 (germline): SGHNT, YENEEA. CDR3 sequence (DNA): TGTGCCAGCAGCTTAGATTACGTCCGGGGCAAAGAGACCCAGTACTTC. Translated: CASSLDYVRGKETQYF.

The CDR3 here is CASSPISASGNTIYF. In DNA, the CDR3 is TGTGCCAGTAGTCCCATCTCGGCCTCTGGAAACACCATATATTTT. The rearrangement uses TRBV19 and TRBJ1-3; D is unclear. The CDR3 has 15 residues. Germline V lookup: CDR1 LNHDA, CDR2 SQIVND (reference sequence). Trimming cost V 5 bases and J 0 bases, with 11 bases left between them.

The J gene is TRBJ2-5, the V gene TRBV28; 9 bases align to TRBD1. Germline CDR1 and CDR2: MDHEN and SYDVKM. Trimming removed 6 bases from V and 2 bases from J; junction bases left unmatched: 7. This CDR3 region has 15 residues. CDR3 protein: CASSYTGGWQETQYF. The CDR3 DNA follows: TGTGCCAGCAGCTATACAGGGGGCTGGCAAGAGACCCAGTACTTC.

This chain joins TRBV11-3 and TRBJ1-4; D is unresolved. Trimming took 5 bases from V and 2 from J, leaving 9 bases between them. Germline V gives CDR1 SGHNT, CDR2 YENEEA. This CDR3 has 14 residues. The DNA of the CDR3 is TGTGCCAGCAGCCCGCCCGGGACTAATGAAAAACTGTTTTTT. This sequence encodes CASSPPGTNEKLFF. The entire variable domain, with the rest obtained from reference TRBV11-3 and TRBJ1-4, is as follows: EAGVVQSPRYKIIEKKQPVAFWCNPISGHNTLYWYLQNLGQGPELLIRYENEEAVDDSQLPKDRFSAERLKGVDSTLKIQPAELGDSAVYLCASSPPGTNEKLFFGSGTQLSVL.

The J gene is TRBJ2-3, the V gene TRBV2, with a weak D call TRBD1 (7 bases). The CDR3 consists of 14 residues. Germline V CDR1 and CDR2: SNHLY, FYNNEI. V shed 3 bases and J shed 5 bases, with 12 bases lying between them. The CDR3 is CASSEEGAGDTQYF. CDR3 sequence (DNA): TGTGCCAGCAGTGAGGAGGGGGCCGGAGATACGCAGTATTTT.

The count of this clone is one. The CDR3 DNA follows: TGTGCCACCAGCAGAGATCGTTGGGACTACGAGCAGTACTTC. This sequence encodes CATSRDRWDYEQYF. The rearrangement joins TRBV15 to TRBJ2-7; D gene ambiguous. CDR1 is LNHNV and CDR2 is YYDKDF in the germline V gene (reference sequence). The CDR3 runs to 14 residues. Trimming took off 0 bases at V and 3 bases at J, with 9 bases between the two ends.

The gene calls are TRBV6-1 and TRBJ2-3; D not certain. CDR3 length equals 14 residues. V lost 1 base and J lost 6, with 11 bases in between. Germline V CDR1 and CDR2: MNHNS, SASEGT. CDR3 sequence: CASSEVVSADTQYF. CDR3 in DNA: TGTGCCAGCAGTGAAGTCGTGTCCGCCGATACGCAGTATTTT.

This chain uses TRBV7-8 with TRBJ2-3, with 10 bases identical to TRBD1. After removal of 3 bases from V and 0 bases from J, the junction contained 9 bases not matched to a gene. The CDR3 runs 18 residues. Germline V gene lookup returns CDR1 SGHVS and CDR2 FQNEAQ. The CDR3 loop is CASSFDRGPDPSTDTQYF. The CDR3 nucleotides read TGTGCCAGCAGCTTTGACAGGGGGCCTGATCCTAGCACAGATACGCAGTATTTT. The whole variable domain, filled in from reference TRBV7-8 and TRBJ2-3, reads GAGVSQSPRYKVAKRGQDVALRCDPISGHVSLFWYQQALGQGPEFLTYFQNEAQLDKSGLPSDRFFAERPEGSVSTLKIQRTQQEDSAVYLCASSFDRGPDPSTDTQYFGPGTRLTVL.

The chain recombines TRBV25-1 with TRBJ2-1, with 8 positions matching TRBD1. CDR1 is MGHDK, CDR2 SYGVNS, per germline. With V trimmed by 5 bases and J by 3 bases, 3 bases remained unmatched. This CDR3 region has 14 residues. As DNA, the CDR3 is TGTGCCAGCAGTAAGGGACAGGACTACAATGAGCAGTTCTTC. Residues: CASSKGQDYNEQFF.

V usage is TRBV11-3 and J usage is TRBJ2-7, with 10 bases fitting TRBD1. This CDR3 spans 15 amino acids. Germline loops: CDR1 SGHNT, CDR2 YENEEA. The ends lost 5 bases at V and 3 bases at J; junction bases unmatched: 7. CDR3 coding DNA: TGTGCCAGCAGCCAGACAGGGGGCGTAAGCTACGAGCAGTACTTC. Translating it yields CASSQTGGVSYEQYF. The variable domain in full, with the rest retrieved from reference TRBV11-3 and TRBJ2-7, is EAGVVQSPRYKIIEKKQPVAFWCNPISGHNTLYWYLQNLGQGPELLIRYENEEAVDDSQLPKDRFSAERLKGVDSTLKIQPAELGDSAVYLCASSQTGGVSYEQYFGPGTRLTVT.